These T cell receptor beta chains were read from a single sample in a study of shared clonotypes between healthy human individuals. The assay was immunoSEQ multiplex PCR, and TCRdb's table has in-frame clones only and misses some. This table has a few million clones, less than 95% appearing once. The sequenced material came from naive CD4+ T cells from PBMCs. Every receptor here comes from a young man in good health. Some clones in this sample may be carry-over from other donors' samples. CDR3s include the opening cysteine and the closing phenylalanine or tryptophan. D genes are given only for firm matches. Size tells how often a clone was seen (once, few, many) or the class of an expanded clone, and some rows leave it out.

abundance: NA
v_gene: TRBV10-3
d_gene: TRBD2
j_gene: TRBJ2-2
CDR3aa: CAISGTSGSTGELFF
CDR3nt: TGTGCCATCAGCGGGACTAGCGGGAGTACCGGGGAGCTGTTTTTT

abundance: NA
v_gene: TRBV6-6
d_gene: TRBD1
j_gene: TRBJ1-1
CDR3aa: CASGGQGPEAFF
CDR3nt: TGTGCCAGCGGTGGACAGGGACCTGAAGCTTTCTTT

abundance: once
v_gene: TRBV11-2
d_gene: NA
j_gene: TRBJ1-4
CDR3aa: CASSWRRGYEKLFF
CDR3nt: TGTGCCAGCAGCTGGAGGCGGGGATATGAAAAACTGTTTTTT

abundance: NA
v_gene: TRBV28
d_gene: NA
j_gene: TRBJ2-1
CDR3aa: CASRGVSSYNEQFF
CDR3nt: TGTGCCAGCAGGGGGGTCAGCTCCTACAATGAGCAGTTCTTC

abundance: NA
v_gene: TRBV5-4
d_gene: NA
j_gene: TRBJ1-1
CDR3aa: CASSTGGYGNTEAFF
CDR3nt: TGTGCCAGCAGCACGGGGGGTTATGGGAACACTGAAGCTTTCTTT

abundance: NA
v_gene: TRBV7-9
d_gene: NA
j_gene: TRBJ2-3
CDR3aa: CASKMTDTQYF
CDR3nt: TGTGCCAGCAAGATGACAGATACGCAGTATTTT

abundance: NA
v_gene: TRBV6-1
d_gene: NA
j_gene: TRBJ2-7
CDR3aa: CASSAPPRGYEQYF
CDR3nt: TGTGCCAGCAGTGCACCCCCCCGGGGATACGAGCAGTACTTC

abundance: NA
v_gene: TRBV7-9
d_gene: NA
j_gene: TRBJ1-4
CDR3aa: CASSPWDPEGKLFF
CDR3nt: TGTGCCAGCAGCCCCTGGGACCCGGAGGGAAAACTGTTTTTT

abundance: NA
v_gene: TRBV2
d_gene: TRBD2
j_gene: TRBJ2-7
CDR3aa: CASSLQTGIAGGRDEQYF
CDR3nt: TGTGCCAGCAGTCTCCAGACAGGTATAGCGGGAGGGCGCGACGAGCAGTACTTC

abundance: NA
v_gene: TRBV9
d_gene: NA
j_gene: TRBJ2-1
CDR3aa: CASSVKAYNEQFF
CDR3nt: TGTGCCAGCAGCGTCAAAGCCTACAATGAGCAGTTCTTC

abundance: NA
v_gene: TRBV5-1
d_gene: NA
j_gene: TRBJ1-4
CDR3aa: CASSLTQGRTNEKLFF
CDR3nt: TGCGCCAGCAGCCTGACACAGGGTAGGACTAATGAAAAACTGTTTTTT

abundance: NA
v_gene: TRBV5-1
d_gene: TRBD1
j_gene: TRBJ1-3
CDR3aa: CASSLGQGTGNTIYF
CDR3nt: TGCGCCAGCAGCTTGGGACAGGGCACTGGAAACACCATATATTTT

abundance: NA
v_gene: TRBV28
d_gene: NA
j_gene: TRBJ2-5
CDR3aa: CASSLVGLETQYF
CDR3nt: TGTGCCAGCAGTTTAGTAGGGTTAGAGACCCAGTACTTC

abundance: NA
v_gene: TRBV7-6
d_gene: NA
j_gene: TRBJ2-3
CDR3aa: CASSLAGPTDTQYF
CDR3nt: TGTGCCAGCAGCTTAGCAGGGCCGACGGATACGCAGTATTTT

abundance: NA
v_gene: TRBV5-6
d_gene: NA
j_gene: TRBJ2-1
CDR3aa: CASSLDRYNEQFF
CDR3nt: TGTGCCAGCAGCTTGGACAGGTACAATGAGCAGTTCTTC

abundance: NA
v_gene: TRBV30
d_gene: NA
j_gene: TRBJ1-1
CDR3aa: CAWSAGTANSAFF
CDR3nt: TGTGCCTGGAGTGCCGGGACGGCCAACTCCGCTTTCTTT

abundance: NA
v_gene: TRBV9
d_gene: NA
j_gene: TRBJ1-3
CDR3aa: CASSVMGSSGNTIYF
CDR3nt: TGTGCCAGCAGCGTAATGGGGAGCTCTGGAAACACCATATATTTT

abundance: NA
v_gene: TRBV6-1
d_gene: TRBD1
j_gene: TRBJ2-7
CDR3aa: CASSGTGWYEQYF
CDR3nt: TGTGCCAGCAGTGGGACAGGGTGGTACGAGCAGTACTTC

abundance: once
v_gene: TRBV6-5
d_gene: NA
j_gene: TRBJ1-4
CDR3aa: CASSYSRPPNEKLFF
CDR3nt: TGTGCCAGCAGTTACTCGCGGCCACCTAATGAAAAACTGTTTTTT

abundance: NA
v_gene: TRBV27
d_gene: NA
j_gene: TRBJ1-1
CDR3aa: CASSPGFGNTEAFF
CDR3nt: TGTGCCAGCAGCCCAGGGTTCGGGAACACTGAAGCTTTCTTT

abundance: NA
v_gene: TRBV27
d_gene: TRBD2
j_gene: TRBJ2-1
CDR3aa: CASGSGRVSYNEQFF
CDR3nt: TGTGCCAGCGGTAGCGGGAGGGTCTCCTACAATGAGCAGTTCTTC

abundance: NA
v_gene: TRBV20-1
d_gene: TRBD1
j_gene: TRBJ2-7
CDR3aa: CSAQGAYEQYF
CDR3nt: TGCAGTGCTCAGGGGGCCTACGAGCAGTACTTC

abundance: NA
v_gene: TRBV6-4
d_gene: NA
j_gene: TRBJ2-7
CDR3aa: CASSDSGKGTLYEQYF
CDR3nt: TGTGCCAGCAGTGACTCGGGGAAGGGGACCCTATACGAGCAGTACTTC

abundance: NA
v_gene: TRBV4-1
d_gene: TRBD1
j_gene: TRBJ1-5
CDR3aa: CASSQERTGFNQPQHF
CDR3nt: TGCGCCAGCAGCCAAGAACGGACAGGGTTCAATCAGCCCCAGCATTTT

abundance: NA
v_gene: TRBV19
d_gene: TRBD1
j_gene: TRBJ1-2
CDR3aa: CASSAAMDRDGYTF
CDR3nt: TGTGCCAGTAGTGCAGCCATGGACAGGGATGGCTACACCTTC

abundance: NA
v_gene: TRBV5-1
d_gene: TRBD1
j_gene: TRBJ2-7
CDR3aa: CASNFRRQGSILIDEQYF
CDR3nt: TGCGCCAGCAACTTTAGGAGACAGGGGAGCATTTTGATCGACGAGCAGTACTTC

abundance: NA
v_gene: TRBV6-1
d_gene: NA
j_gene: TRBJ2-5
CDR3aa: CASSGETQYF
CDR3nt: TGTGCCAGCAGCGGTGAGACCCAGTACTTC

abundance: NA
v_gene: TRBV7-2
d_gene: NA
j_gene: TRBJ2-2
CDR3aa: CASSLAYHAGELFF
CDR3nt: TGTGCCAGCAGCTTAGCGTATCATGCCGGGGAGCTGTTTTTT

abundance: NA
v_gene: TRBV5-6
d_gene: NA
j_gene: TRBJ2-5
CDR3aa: CASSLAGPETQYF
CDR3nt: TGTGCCAGCAGCTTGGCAGGTCCGGAGACCCAGTACTTC

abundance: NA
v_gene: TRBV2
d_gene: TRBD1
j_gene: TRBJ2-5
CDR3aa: CASFRDSQETQYF
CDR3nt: TGTGCCAGCTTCCGGGACAGCCAAGAGACCCAGTACTTC

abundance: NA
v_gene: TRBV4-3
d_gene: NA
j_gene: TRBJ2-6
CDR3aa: CASSPRAARAPGANVLTF
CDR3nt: TGCGCCAGCAGCCCCCGGGCCGCCAGGGCCCCTGGGGCCAACGTCCTGACTTTC

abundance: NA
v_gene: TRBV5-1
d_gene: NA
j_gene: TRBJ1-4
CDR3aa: CASSLANDPLPMGEKLFF
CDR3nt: TGCGCCAGCAGCTTGGCCAACGATCCGCTCCCTATGGGTGAAAAACTGTTTTTT

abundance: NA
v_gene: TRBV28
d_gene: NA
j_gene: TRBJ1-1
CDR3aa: CASSQTPRNTEAFF
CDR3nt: TGTGCCAGCAGTCAAACACCAAGGAACACTGAAGCTTTCTTT

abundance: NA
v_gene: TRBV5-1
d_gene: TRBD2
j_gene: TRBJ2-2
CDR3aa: CASSFRSGTSGTGELFF
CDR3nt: TGCGCCAGCAGCTTTCGGTCAGGGACTAGCGGGACCGGGGAGCTGTTTTTT

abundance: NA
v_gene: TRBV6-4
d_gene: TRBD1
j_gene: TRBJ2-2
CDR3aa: CARPTGSEAGELFF
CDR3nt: TGTGCCAGGCCGACAGGGTCGGAGGCCGGGGAGCTGTTTTTT

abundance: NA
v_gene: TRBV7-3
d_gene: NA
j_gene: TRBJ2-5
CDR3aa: CASSLRGGRQETQYF
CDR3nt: TGTGCCAGCAGCCTCAGGGGGGGGCGACAAGAGACCCAGTACTTC

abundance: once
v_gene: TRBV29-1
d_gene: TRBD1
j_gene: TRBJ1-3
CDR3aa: CSVAPTTGAGNTIYF
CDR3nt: TGCAGCGTCGCTCCAACAACAGGGGCAGGAAACACCATATATTTT

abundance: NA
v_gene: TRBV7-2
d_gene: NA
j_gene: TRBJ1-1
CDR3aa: CASSSLGGNTEAFF
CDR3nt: TGTGCCAGCAGCTCCCTCGGGGGGAACACTGAAGCTTTCTTT

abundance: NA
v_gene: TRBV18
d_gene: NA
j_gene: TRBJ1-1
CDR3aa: CASSPQSLGGSGNTEAFF
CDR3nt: TGTGCCAGCTCACCACAATCGTTGGGGGGCAGTGGGAACACTGAAGCTTTCTTT

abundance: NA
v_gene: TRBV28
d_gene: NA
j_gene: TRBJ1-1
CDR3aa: CASSLPGRTDTEAFF
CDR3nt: TGTGCCAGCAGTCTCCCGGGACGGACAGACACTGAAGCTTTCTTT

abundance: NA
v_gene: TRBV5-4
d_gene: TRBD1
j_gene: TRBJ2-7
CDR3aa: CASTIGGQGAIEQYF
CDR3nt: TGTGCCAGCACTATAGGGGGACAGGGGGCAATCGAGCAGTACTTC

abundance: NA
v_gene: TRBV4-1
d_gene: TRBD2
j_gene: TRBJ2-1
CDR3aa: CASSQRGGDALDEQFF
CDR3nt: TGCGCCAGCAGCCAACGCGGGGGAGACGCTCTAGACGAGCAGTTCTTC

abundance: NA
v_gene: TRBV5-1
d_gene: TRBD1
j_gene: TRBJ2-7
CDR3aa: CASSDRGGQAYQYF
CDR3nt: TGCGCCAGCAGCGACAGGGGGGGCCAGGCGTATCAGTACTTC